Listed below are T cell receptor beta chains from one sample, sequenced in a study of post-analysis software for immune sequencing data. TCRdb used MiXCR to reprocess the PCR reads, holding one entry per CDR3 protein. The sample includes about 820,000 distinct CDR3 sequences, roughly half of them seen just once. Sequencing was performed on blood. The source of these receptors is a girl aged 5-17 years with multiple sclerosis. CDR3s include the opening cysteine and the closing phenylalanine or tryptophan. D genes are given only for firm matches. Clone size, where shown, is once, few, many, or a class for clones that have expanded.

j_call,d_call,clone_size,cdr3_length,v_call,cdr3_nt,cdr3_aa
TRBJ1-2,TRBD1,many,15,TRBV7-2,TGTGCCAGCAGCTTAAAGGGACAGGGGGCGAGTGGCTACACCTTC,CASSLKGQGASGYTF
TRBJ1-4,TRBD1,.,15,TRBV20-1,TGCAGTGCTAGGGGTCCGGGACAGGGCAATGAAAAACTGTTTTTT,CSARGPGQGNEKLFF
TRBJ1-1,.,once,15,TRBV12-3/TRBV12-4,TGTGCCAGCAGTTTAACCCGGACGTTAGAGTCTGAAGCTTTCTTT,CASSLTRTLESEAFF
TRBJ2-6,.,.,14,TRBV5-1,TGCGCCAGCGAAGGGGGATCCGGGGCCAACGTCCTGACTTTC,CASEGGSGANVLTF
TRBJ2-7,.,few,13,TRBV9,TGTGCCAGCAGCGACGGGAGTGTCGACGAGCAGTACTTC,CASSDGSVDEQYF
TRBJ1-5,.,.,18,TRBV29-1,TGCAGCGTTGAAAAACAACCCATCGGACAGCACCCTAATCAGCCCCAGCATTTT,CSVEKQPIGQHPNQPQHF
TRBJ2-3,TRBD2,few,15,TRBV5-1,TGCGCCAGCAGCTTACTTAGCGGGGCGCCAGATACGCAGTATTTT,CASSLLSGAPDTQYF
TRBJ1-4,.,.,14,TRBV15,TGTGCCACCAGCCATGGTTCAACTAATGAAAAACTGTTTTTT,CATSHGSTNEKLFF
TRBJ2-7,TRBD2,.,15,TRBV11-2,TGTGCCAGCAGCTTAACTAGCGGGAGTAACCACGAGCAGTACTTC,CASSLTSGSNHEQYF
TRBJ2-5,.,few,13,TRBV5-1,TGCGCCAGCAGCATACAGTTCCAAGAGACCCAGTACTTC,CASSIQFQETQYF
TRBJ2-7,.,.,13,TRBV4-1,TGCGCCAGCAGCCAAGTTTTCGTCTACGAGCAGTACTTC,CASSQVFVYEQYF
TRBJ2-3,.,.,16,TRBV12-5,TGTGCTAGTGGCTGGGCAAGGACTCCTAGCACAGATACGCAGTATTTT,CASGWARTPSTDTQYF
TRBJ2-7,TRBD2,.,16,TRBV20-1,TGCAGTGCTAGAGACTTAGCGGGAGGGAATGGCTACGAGCAGTACTTC,CSARDLAGGNGYEQYF
TRBJ2-5,.,.,15,TRBV6-6,TGTGCCAGCAGTCCCCAGGGACTGGCACAAGAGACCCAGTACTTC,CASSPQGLAQETQYF
TRBJ2-5,TRBD2,.,15,TRBV3-1,TGTGCCAGCAACCCGCGGGGGGGCCTCTTGGAGACCCAGTACTTC,CASNPRGGLLETQYF
TRBJ2-1,TRBD2,few,15,TRBV29-1,TGCAGCGTAGAGGGACTAGCGGGGGGTCATCGAGAGCAGTTCTTC,CSVEGLAGGHREQFF
TRBJ2-5,.,.,15,TRBV3-1,TGTGCCAGCAGCCCATTCGGGCTTGGCGGAGAGACCCAGTACTTC,CASSPFGLGGETQYF
TRBJ2-5,TRBD1,.,15,TRBV12-3/TRBV12-4,TGTGCCAGCAGACGCCGGACAGGGGGCGAAGAGACCCAGTACTTC,CASRRRTGGEETQYF
TRBJ1-5,.,.,14,TRBV25-1,TGTGCCAGCAGTGAACCAGGGAACCATCAGCCCCAGCATTTT,CASSEPGNHQPQHF
TRBJ2-5,TRBD1,.,13,TRBV3-1,TGTGCCAGCAGCCGGGACAGGGTTCAGACCCAGTACTTC,CASSRDRVQTQYF
TRBJ2-1,.,.,18,TRBV6-1,TGTGCCAGCAGTGAAGCGACTCATCGCGGGCTATTCTACAATGAGCAGTTCTTC,CASSEATHRGLFYNEQFF
TRBJ2-1,.,few,11,TRBV7-2,TGTGCCAGCAGCTTAACCCATGAGCAGTTCTTC,CASSLTHEQFF
TRBJ2-7,TRBD1,few,16,TRBV5-5,TGTGCCAGCAGCGGTGCCTGGGACAGGAGCCCCTACGAGCAGTACTTC,CASSGAWDRSPYEQYF
TRBJ2-5,.,.,13,TRBV20-1,TGCAGTGCTAGGAGCCTCCACGGAGAGACCCAGTACTTC,CSARSLHGETQYF
TRBJ2-1,TRBD2,once,17,TRBV9,TGTGCCAGCAGCGTAGTAGGGAGTAGCGGGAGGGACAATGAGCAGTTCTTC,CASSVVGSSGRDNEQFF
TRBJ1-3,.,.,15,TRBV5-1,TGCGCCAGCAGCCCCCTATCCCAGGCAGGAAACACCATATATTTT,CASSPLSQAGNTIYF
TRBJ2-3,.,.,12,TRBV7-9,TGTGCCAGCAGCTTAGAGCGTGGCACGCAGTATTTT,CASSLERGTQYF
TRBJ2-1,TRBD2,few,16,TRBV7-9,TGTGCCAGCAGCCCGGGAGGACTAGCGGGATACAATGAGCAGTTCTTC,CASSPGGLAGYNEQFF
TRBJ2-1,TRBD2,.,19,TRBV20-1,TGCAGTGCTAGAGCCTTATCGTCCCTAGCGGGAGGTTCCTACAATGAGCAGTTCTTC,CSARALSSLAGGSYNEQFF
TRBJ2-7,.,.,14,TRBV7-3,TGTGCCAGCAGATGGGACTCGACCCCCAACGAGCAGTACTTC,CASRWDSTPNEQYF
TRBJ2-7,TRBD2,.,18,TRBV6-2/TRBV6-3,TGTGCCAGCAGTTCCCCGGGACTAGCGGGAGTCCTGTTGTACGAGCAGTACTTC,CASSSPGLAGVLLYEQYF
TRBJ2-5,.,.,13,TRBV27,TGTGCCAGCAGTTTAGGGGGGATAGGGACCCAGTACTTC,CASSLGGIGTQYF
TRBJ2-5,.,few,17,TRBV4-1,TGCGCCAGCAGCCAAGACCCGGGGGCCTACTACCAAGAGACCCAGTACTTC,CASSQDPGAYYQETQYF